Listed here are 5 T cell receptor beta chains from one sample, sequenced in a study of shared clonotypes between healthy human individuals. Profiling relied on immunoSEQ multiplex PCR, and the TCRdb table lists in-frame clones only, not all of them. The table lists approximately 2.4 million clones, under 97% of them singletons. The sample comprised naive CD4+ T cells sorted from blood. Subset of the sample: CD45RA+ positively selected. These receptors were obtained from a young man in good health.

The chain recombines TRBV5-4 with TRBJ2-4; 16 nucleotides align to TRBD2. This CDR3 is 16 amino acids long. CDR1 and CDR2 (germline): SGHNT, YYREEE (reference sequence). V lost 3 bases, J lost 6 bases, and 3 bases stayed unmatched. CDR3 nucleotides: TGTGCCAGCAGCTCGGGACTAGCGGGAGGGCCAAACATTCAGTACTTC. This codes for CASSSGLAGGPNIQYF. Based on the CDR3 plus reference TRBV5-4 and TRBJ2-4, the full variable domain is ETGVTQSPTHLIKTRGQQVTLRCSSQSGHNTVSWYQQALGQGPQFIFQYYREEENGRGNFPPRFSGLQFPNYSSELNVNALELDDSALYLCASSSGLAGGPNIQYFGAGTRLSVL.

Note on this clone: Other DNA variants within this sample encode the same CDR3. The gene calls are TRBV10-3 and TRBJ1-3; no reliable D call. With 4 bases removed from V and 4 bases from J, the gap between germline ends came to 2 bases. The CDR3 contains 11 residues. Germline values: CDR1 ENHRY, CDR2 SYGVKD. The CDR3 DNA sequence: TGTGCCATCAGTGCAGGAAACACCATATATTTT. Translated, it gives CAISAGNTIYF.

The chain employs TRBV5-4 and TRBJ2-7, with 11 bases identical to TRBD1. The CDR3 has 15 residues. V was clipped by 4 bases and J by 3 bases; unmatched bases: 6. Germline CDR1 reads SGHNT; CDR2 reads YYREEE (reference sequence). CDR3 in DNA: TGTGCCAGCAGCCTGGGACAGGGGGTGATCTACGAGCAGTACTTC. This codes for CASSLGQGVIYEQYF.

Details on this clone: In the same sample, other DNA sequences code for this CDR3. This sequence joins TRBV5-1 and TRBJ1-5; no clear D. The ends were cut back, 5 bases at V and 0 bases at J, with 6 bases in the middle. Germline CDR1 is SGHRS and CDR2 is YFSETQ. This CDR3 contains 13 residues. CDR3 DNA sequence: TGCGCCAGCAGTTTCGATAGCAATCAGCCCCAGCATTTT. Its protein is CASSFDSNQPQHF.

The chain combines TRBV5-4 with TRBJ2-5; D may be TRBD1 (7 bases). CDR1 is SGHNT and CDR2 is YYREEE in the germline V gene (reference sequence). Trimming left V 6 bases short and J 3 bases short, with 15 bases between. The CDR3 runs to 14 residues. Here the CDR3 reads CASNSFRGEETQYF. The CDR3 nucleotides read TGTGCCAGCAACAGCTTCAGGGGGGAAGAGACCCAGTACTTC.